These 10 T cell receptor beta chains were sequenced from one sample in a study of blood T cell repertoires in COVID-19. TCRdb's table, derived via immunoSEQ multiplex PCR, lists solely in-frame clones and lacks some. This table has hundreds of thousands of clones, 80% to 90% appearing once. What was sequenced was PBMCs or T cells enriched from blood (not recorded which). Receptor source: a young man who had recovered from COVID-19.

The V gene is TRBV4-3, the J gene TRBJ2-2; the D gene is possibly TRBD1 (7 bases). V was cut by 6 bases and J by 2 bases, with 16 bases left in between. There are 16 residues in the CDR3. Looked up from germline, CDR1 is LGHNA and CDR2 is YSLEER. The CDR3 DNA reads as TGCGCCAGCAGTAATAAGACAGGGACTAACACCGGGGAGCTGTTTTTT. Translating it yields CASSNKTGTNTGELFF.

The chain combines TRBV18 with TRBJ2-2; D unresolved. Germline V CDR1 and CDR2: KGHSH, LQKENI. The CDR3 covers 13 residues. V gave up 4 bases and J gave up 3 bases, with 6 bases separating them. For the CDR3, the DNA is TGTGCCAGCTCACGCCAGGACACCGGGGAGCTGTTTTTT. Protein product: CASSRQDTGELFF.

As to this clone: One end of the junction varies from germline; a read error may be responsible. This chain links TRBV19 with TRBJ1-5; 11 bases align to TRBD1. CDR1 and CDR2 (germline): LNHDA, SQIVND (reference sequence). CDR3 length: 16 amino acids. CDR3 loop: CASSLDGTGGNQPQHF. The CDR3 DNA is TGTGCCAGTAGTCTAGACGGGACAGGGGGAAATCAGCCCCAGCATTTT.

This chain joins TRBV7-9 and TRBJ1-5, with D maybe TRBD1 (5 bases). V shed 7 bases and J shed 3 bases, with 13 bases lying between them. The CDR3 sequence is 14 residues long. CDR1 is SEHNR and CDR2 is FQNEAQ in the germline V gene (reference sequence). The CDR3 is CASTTQGPNQPQHF. The CDR3 nucleotides read TGTGCCAGCACAACTCAGGGCCCCAATCAGCCCCAGCATTTT. Full variable domain (remainder filled in from reference TRBV7-9 and TRBJ1-5): DTGVSQNPRHKITKRGQNVTFRCDPISEHNRLYWYRQTLGQGPEFLTYFQNEAQLEKSRLLSDRFSAERPKGSFSTLEIQRTEQGDSAMYLCASTTQGPNQPQHFGDGTRLSIL.

The V call is TRBV5-4, the J call TRBJ1-1, with a possible D match to TRBD1 (6 bases). This CDR3 is built from 14 residues. V was clipped by 4 bases and J by 3 bases, with 13 bases between them. Per the germline V gene, CDR1 is SGHNT and CDR2 is YYREEE (reference sequence). In nucleotides, the CDR3 is TGTGCCAGCAGCCTGGGACACTCCTACACTGAAGCTTTCTTT. It yields the protein CASSLGHSYTEAFF. Filled out from reference TRBV5-4 and TRBJ1-1, the complete variable domain reads ETGVTQSPTHLIKTRGQQVTLRCSSQSGHNTVSWYQQALGQGPQFIFQYYREEENGRGNFPPRFSGLQFPNYSSELNVNALELDDSALYLCASSLGHSYTEAFFGQGTRLTVV.

This rearrangement joins TRBV28 to TRBJ2-6; the D is unclear. V lost 8 bases and J lost 0, with 8 bases in between. This CDR3 is built from 14 residues. In germline, CDR1 is MDHEN, CDR2 SYDVKM. CDR3 sequence (DNA): TGTGCCAGCGGTCGGAGCTCTGGGGCCAACGTCCTGACTTTC. Translating gives CASGRSSGANVLTF.

The chain couples TRBV2 to TRBJ2-7, with 9 bases matching TRBD1. The trim removed 9 bases at V and 5 bases at J, leaving 17 bases unmatched. The CDR3 length is 16 residues. CDR1 and CDR2 (germline): SNHLY, FYNNEI. The CDR3: CASVTPGQGSRDEQYF. CDR3 sequence (DNA): TGTGCCAGTGTGACGCCGGGACAGGGCTCCCGGGACGAGCAGTACTTC.

The rearrangement joins TRBV9 to TRBJ2-3; TRBD2 agrees at 12 bases. Germline CDR1 reads SGDLS; CDR2 reads YYNGEE. The CDR3 covers 18 residues. V shed 3 bases and J 0 bases; nucleotides not matched to a gene: 8. CDR3: CASSAGLAGFSSTDTQYF. CDR3 DNA sequence: TGTGCCAGCAGCGCCGGACTAGCGGGATTCTCTAGCACAGATACGCAGTATTTT.

The J gene is TRBJ2-5, the V gene TRBV3-1 (or the pseudogene TRBV3-2); 7 nucleotides match TRBD1. The CDR3 loop spans 15 amino acids. V shed 4 bases, J shed 4 bases, and the junction held 9 bases outside the gene matches. The germline CDR1 and CDR2 sequences are LGHDT and YNNKEL (reference sequence). CDR3 DNA: TGTGCCAGCAGCCCCCGACAGGGCGAACGAGAGACCCAGTACTTC. Residues: CASSPRQGERETQYF.

The rearrangement uses TRBV6-5 and TRBJ2-7, with 9 bases matching TRBD1. V dropped 5 bases and J dropped 4; count of bases not matched to a gene: 3. Germline assignment: CDR1 MNHEY and CDR2 SVGAGI. The CDR3 loop spans 13 amino acids. As DNA, the CDR3 is TGTGCCAGCAGTCCCGACAGGGGGTACGAGCAGTACTTC. Translated, it gives CASSPDRGYEQYF.